This entry features one T cell receptor (beta chain) sequence. This specimen comes from a study of graft-versus-host responses after intestinal transplantation. Only in-frame clones appear in the TCRdb table, and some are missing; sequencing was by immunoSEQ multiplex PCR. The sample records 40,000 or so clones, around 95% being singletons. Germline V CDR1 and CDR2: MGHRA, YSYEKL. This CDR3 comprises 13 residues. V was cut by 1 base and J by 13 bases, with 14 bases left in between. The rearrangement joins TRBV4-1 to TRBJ2-1; D is undetermined. The sequence came from a human patient who received an intestinal transplant, so some T cells may come from the graft donor. Sequenced material: PBMCs, taken 16 days after intestinal transplant. The CDR3 region is CASSQVLIDSQFF. DNA of the CDR3: TGCGCCAGCAGCCAAGTGTTAATAGACTCCCAGTTCTTC.